The TCR beta chain described here comes from a study of T cells after yellow fever vaccination. Study outcomes and limitations: Most primary-vaccination clones recurred post-booster (just under 98% CD4, 88% CD8).

This clonotype has a count of ten or more. This CDR3 is 13 amino acids long. CDR1 and CDR2 from the germline V gene are MNHNS and SASEGT. V lost 5 bases to trimming and J lost 5 bases; unmatched junction nucleotides: 4. MiXCR, run by TCRdb on the 5' RACE reads, gives a single entry per CDR3 protein. The sample lists around 50,000 distinct CDR3 sequences; 5% to 8% were seen once. This clonotype originated in a man aged 25-40 years who received the YFV17D yellow fever vaccine. The genes are TRBV6-1 and TRBJ2-7; 9 positions match TRBD1. The specimen comprised PBMCs, either bulk or a sorted T-cell subset (CD4+, CD8+, memory, or dextramer-sorted; not recorded which), sampled 45 days after the yellow fever booster vaccination. CDR3 sequence: CASSPRTGDEQYF. In nucleotides, the CDR3 is TGTGCCAGCAGTCCGAGGACAGGGGACGAGCAGTACTTC.